This T cell receptor (beta chain) was recorded in a study of CD8+ T cells in alopecia areata. Study-level background: Treated patients were given oral tofacitinib, which was dosed at 5 to 10 mg twice daily.

In the case of this clone: The antigen is undetermined.

Treatment defined: oral pan-JAK inhibitor, 5-10 mg twice daily. Study-level points and caveats: Many of the expanded lesional clones endured in scalp and blood while on tofacitinib.

Germline assignment: CDR1 SNHLY and CDR2 FYNNEI. Deletions cut 6 bases from V and 1 base from J, with 9 bases between. This CDR3 is 13 amino acids long. Extracted from the samples, RNA was reverse transcribed into cDNA to serve as the sequencing template. Clones were read by immunoSEQ multiplex PCR, and TCRdb kept only the in-frame ones, dropping some. Counted here are some 200,000 clones, 40% to 45% occurring once; the ten biggest clones make up about 2.6%. The sequence was obtained from a human donor with alopecia areata. The chain recombines TRBV2 with TRBJ1-1; no clear D. Source: CD4+ T cells sorted from blood, taken around week 37, from a patient treated with tofacitinib. CDR3 loop: CASRIDQNTEAFF. DNA for the CDR3: TGTGCCAGCAGGATAGACCAGAACACTGAAGCTTTCTTT.